The rows below give T cell receptor beta chains drawn from one sample of a study of T cell clones after liver transplantation. Libraries were prepared by immunoSEQ multiplex PCR; TCRdb keeps only in-frame clonotypes and omits some of them. The table has over 55,000 clones, less than 85% seen once; the top ten hold roughly 2.8%. The sample in question was CD4+ T cells from blood, obtained at the roughly 16-month timepoint. Receptors originate from a human patient who received a liver transplant. Some T cells may be transferred from the graft donor. Both conserved end residues are part of each CDR3. The D gene is left open where the match is weak. A row's size may be missing; if present it is once, few, many or a size class.

>TRBJ2-1|NA|TRBV11-3|NA
CASSLDTEAGHEQFF
TGTGCCAGCAGCTTAGATACAGAGGCGGGACACGAGCAGTTCTTC
>TRBJ1-6|few|TRBV2|NA
CASSDLTNSPLHF
TGTGCCAGCAGTGATCTGACAAATTCACCCCTCCACTTT
>TRBJ1-4|few|TRBV11-2|NA
CASTGGAGKLFF
TGTGCCAGCACCGGGGGGGCGGGAAAACTGTTTTTT
>TRBJ1-3|NA|TRBV27|TRBD1
CASSQSGTGAGNTIYF
TGTGCCAGCAGTCAATCCGGGACAGGGGCTGGAAACACCATATATTTT
>TRBJ2-1|few|TRBV27|NA
CASKVASSSYNEQFF
TGTGCCAGCAAGGTAGCGTCGAGCTCCTACAATGAGCAGTTCTTC
>TRBJ1-5|NA|TRBV7-2|NA
CASSTQGGQPQHF
TGTGCCAGCAGCACCCAGGGCGGACAGCCCCAGCATTTT
>TRBJ1-1|NA|TRBV7-9|NA
CASSLAGGDEAFF
TGTGCCAGCAGCTTAGCCGGCGGAGATGAAGCTTTCTTT
>TRBJ2-3|NA|TRBV5-1|NA
CASSLAESGDTQYF
TGCGCCAGCAGCTTGGCCGAAAGCGGGGATACGCAGTATTTT
>TRBJ1-1|NA|TRBV19|TRBD1
CASSADRGLGEAFF
TGTGCCAGTAGCGCGGACAGGGGGCTTGGAGAAGCTTTCTTT
>TRBJ2-5|NA|TRBV28|NA
CASSWNTRGGTQYF
TGTGCCAGCAGTTGGAACACTCGGGGAGGGACCCAGTACTTC
>TRBJ1-1|NA|TRBV29-1|TRBD1
CSVDREVTEAFF
TGCAGCGTCGACAGGGAGGTAACTGAAGCTTTCTTT
>TRBJ2-5|NA|TRBV28|TRBD1
CASSRGQQRETQYF
TGTGCCAGCAGCCGGGGACAGCAGAGAGAGACCCAGTACTTC
>TRBJ1-6|NA|TRBV27|NA
CASSLNTGGHYNSPLHF
TGTGCCAGCAGTTTGAATACAGGAGGACATTATAATTCACCCCTCCACTTT
>TRBJ2-3|NA|TRBV28|TRBD2
CASSSSWTSGGRSDTQYF
TGTGCCAGCAGTTCCTCTTGGACTAGCGGGGGGCGTTCAGATACGCAGTATTTT
>TRBJ1-2|few|TRBV5-1|TRBD1
CASSPGGAEDYGYTF
TGCGCCAGCAGCCCAGGGGGCGCCGAGGACTATGGCTACACCTTC
>TRBJ1-1|NA|TRBV29-1|NA
CSVGFPGNTEAFF
TGCAGCGTTGGGTTTCCCGGGAACACTGAAGCTTTCTTT
>TRBJ2-6|NA|TRBV28|TRBD1
CASSLYGTGGSGANVLTF
TGTGCCAGCAGTTTATACGGGACAGGGGGCTCTGGGGCCAACGTCCTGACTTTC
>TRBJ2-5|NA|TRBV2|TRBD2
CASSGGSGSKETQYF
TGTGCCAGCAGTGGTGGGAGCGGGAGTAAAGAGACCCAGTACTTC
>TRBJ2-4|once|TRBV11-2|NA
CASSMGLENIQYF
TGTGCCAGCAGCATGGGGTTAGAGAACATTCAGTACTTC
>TRBJ2-3|NA|TRBV5-1|TRBD2
CASSIGTSGGADTQYF
TGCGCCAGCAGCATTGGGACTAGCGGGGGGGCAGATACGCAGTATTTT
>TRBJ1-4|NA|TRBV6-5|NA
CASSYGSSNEKLFF
TGTGCCAGCAGTTACGGCAGCTCTAATGAAAAACTGTTTTTT
>TRBJ2-2|once|TRBV6-6|NA
CASSYSSQSTGELFF
TGTGCCAGCAGTTACTCGTCACAGAGCACCGGGGAGCTGTTTTTT
>TRBJ1-1|once|TRBV19|NA
CASSMGRGGNTEAFF
TGTGCCAGTAGTATGGGACGGGGAGGCAACACTGAAGCTTTCTTT
>TRBJ2-7|once|TRBV6-1|NA
CASNRGPGSNEQYF
TGTGCCAGCAACAGAGGCCCGGGCTCAAACGAGCAGTACTTC
>TRBJ1-1|NA|TRBV2|NA
CASGTTGITEAFF
TGTGCCAGCGGGACTACAGGGATCACTGAAGCTTTCTTT
>TRBJ2-1|NA|TRBV19|TRBD2
CASSKREGLSYNEQFF
TGTGCCAGTAGTAAGCGGGAGGGCCTATCCTACAATGAGCAGTTCTTC
>TRBJ1-4|NA|TRBV5-6|NA
CASSLGGLGRNEKLFF
TGTGCCAGCAGCTTGGGTGGCTTAGGACGGAATGAAAAACTGTTTTTT
>TRBJ2-1|NA|TRBV5-1|NA
CASSFDRNQQFF
TGCGCCAGCAGCTTTGACAGAAATCAGCAGTTCTTC
>TRBJ2-2|NA|TRBV7-2|NA
CASSSVRGGGTGELFF
TGTGCCAGCAGCTCCGTGAGGGGGGGAGGCACCGGGGAGCTGTTTTTT
>TRBJ2-3|NA|TRBV28|TRBD2
CASTGLAGGISTDTQYF
TGTGCCAGCACGGGACTAGCGGGGGGGATTAGCACAGATACGCAGTATTTT
>TRBJ2-5|once|TRBV5-1|NA
CASSLGRQKEETQYF
TGCGCCAGCAGCCTCGGGCGCCAAAAGGAAGAGACCCAGTACTTC
>TRBJ1-2|NA|TRBV7-8|NA
CASSLVVGEGYTF
TGTGCCAGCAGCTTAGTGGTGGGGGAGGGCTACACCTTC
>TRBJ1-2|NA|TRBV11-2|NA
CASSQGSRNYYGYTF
TGTGCCAGCAGCCAGGGGAGTCGGAATTACTATGGCTACACCTTC
>TRBJ2-2|many|TRBV5-6|TRBD1
CASGRDRINTGELFF
TGTGCCAGCGGAAGGGACAGAATAAACACCGGGGAGCTGTTTTTT
>TRBJ2-3|NA|TRBV29-1|TRBD2
CSATPGLVDTQYF
TGCAGCGCCACCCCGGGACTAGTGGATACGCAGTATTTT
>TRBJ2-2|NA|TRBV28|NA
CASSNDGPLRPNTGELFF
TGTGCCAGCAGCAATGATGGGCCGCTAAGGCCGAACACCGGGGAGCTGTTTTTT
>TRBJ2-2|NA|TRBV28|NA
CASGGGTANTGELFF
TGTGCCAGCGGTGGCGGGACAGCGAACACCGGGGAGCTGTTTTTT
>TRBJ1-5|once|TRBV2|NA
CASSEDVNYQPQHF
TGTGCCAGCAGTGAAGACGTCAACTATCAGCCCCAGCATTTT
>TRBJ2-4|NA|TRBV19|NA
CASSIQPDLAKNIQYF
TGTGCCAGTAGTATACAGCCAGATCTAGCCAAAAACATTCAGTACTTC
>TRBJ1-5|NA|TRBV19|TRBD1
CASSNSGTGIGHMGQPQHF
TGTGCCAGTAGTAATTCCGGGACAGGGATAGGGCACATGGGTCAGCCCCAGCATTTT
>TRBJ1-5|NA|TRBV6-6|NA
CASTPRPGGNQPQHF
TGTGCCAGCACCCCCCGCCCGGGAGGCAATCAGCCCCAGCATTTT
>TRBJ2-5|medium-sized|TRBV5-6|NA
CASSFSGTTQETQYF
TGTGCCAGCAGCTTCTCAGGGACCACCCAAGAGACCCAGTACTTC
>TRBJ1-4|NA|TRBV30|NA
CAWSKQGVWEKLFF
TGTGCCTGGAGTAAACAGGGAGTTTGGGAAAAACTGTTTTTT
>TRBJ2-1|NA|TRBV7-9|NA
CASSLPGPNEQFF
TGTGCCAGCAGCTTACCCGGGCCCAATGAGCAGTTCTTC
>TRBJ2-3|NA|TRBV30|NA
CAWSAGVTVGSSTDTQYF
TGTGCCTGGAGTGCGGGAGTCACAGTGGGTTCTAGCACAGATACGCAGTATTTT
>TRBJ1-4|NA|TRBV5-6|TRBD1
CASSLWRDSLTTNEKLFF
TGTGCCAGCAGCTTGTGGCGGGACAGTCTCACAACTAATGAAAAACTGTTTTTT
>TRBJ2-5|NA|TRBV6-5|NA
CASRVRETQYF
TGTGCCAGCAGGGTTAGGGAGACCCAGTACTTC
>TRBJ1-2|NA|TRBV6-5|TRBD1
CASSYNRDRVDGYTF
TGTGCCAGCAGTTACAACCGGGACAGGGTTGATGGCTACACCTTC